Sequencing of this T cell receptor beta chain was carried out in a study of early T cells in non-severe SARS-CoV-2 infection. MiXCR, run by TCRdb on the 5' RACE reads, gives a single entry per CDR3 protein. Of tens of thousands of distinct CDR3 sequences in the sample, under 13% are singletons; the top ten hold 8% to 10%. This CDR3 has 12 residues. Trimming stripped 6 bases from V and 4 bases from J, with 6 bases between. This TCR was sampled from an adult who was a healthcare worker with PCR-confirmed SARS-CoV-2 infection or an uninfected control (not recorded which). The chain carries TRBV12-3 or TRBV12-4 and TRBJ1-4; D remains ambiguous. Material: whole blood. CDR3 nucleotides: TGTGCCAGCAGGAGGGATAATGAAAAACTGTTTTTT. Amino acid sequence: CASRRDNEKLFF.